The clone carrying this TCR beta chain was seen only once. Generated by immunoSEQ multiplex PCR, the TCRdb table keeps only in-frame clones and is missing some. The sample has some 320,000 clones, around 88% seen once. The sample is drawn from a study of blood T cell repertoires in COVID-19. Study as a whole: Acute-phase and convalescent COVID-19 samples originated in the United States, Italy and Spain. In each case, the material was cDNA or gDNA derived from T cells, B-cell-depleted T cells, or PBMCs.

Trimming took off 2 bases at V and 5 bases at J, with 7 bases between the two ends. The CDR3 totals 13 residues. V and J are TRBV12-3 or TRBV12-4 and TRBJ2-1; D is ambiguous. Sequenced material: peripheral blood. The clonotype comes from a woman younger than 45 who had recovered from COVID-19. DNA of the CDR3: TGTGCCAGCAGTTTACAGGAAAACAATGAGCAGTTCTTC. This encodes CASSLQENNEQFF.